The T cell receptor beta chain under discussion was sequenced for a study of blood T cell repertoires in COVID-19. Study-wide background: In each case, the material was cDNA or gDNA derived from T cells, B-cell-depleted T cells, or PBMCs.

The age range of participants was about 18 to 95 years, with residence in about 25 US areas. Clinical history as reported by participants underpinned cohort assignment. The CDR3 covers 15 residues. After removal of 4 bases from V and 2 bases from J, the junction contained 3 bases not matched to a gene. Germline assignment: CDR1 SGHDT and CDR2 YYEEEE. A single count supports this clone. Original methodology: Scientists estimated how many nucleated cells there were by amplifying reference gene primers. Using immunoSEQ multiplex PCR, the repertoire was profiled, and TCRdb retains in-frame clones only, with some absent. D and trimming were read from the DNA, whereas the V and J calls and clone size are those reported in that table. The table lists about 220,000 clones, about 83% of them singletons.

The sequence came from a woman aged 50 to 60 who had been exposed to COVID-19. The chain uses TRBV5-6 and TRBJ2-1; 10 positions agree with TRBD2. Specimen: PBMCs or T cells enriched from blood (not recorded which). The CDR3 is CASSRSGGAYNEQFF. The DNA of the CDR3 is TGTGCCAGCAGCCGAAGCGGGGGGGCCTACAATGAGCAGTTCTTC. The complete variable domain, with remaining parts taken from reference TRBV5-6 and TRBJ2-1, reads DAGVTQSPTHLIKTRGQQVTLRCSPKSGHDTVSWYQQALGQGPQFIFQYYEEEERQRGNFPDRFSGHQFPNYSSELNVNALLLGDSALYLCASSRSGGAYNEQFFGPGTRLTVL.